The 15 T cell receptor beta chains given below trace back to one sample, sequenced in a study of blood T cell repertoires in COVID-19. Sequencing used immunoSEQ multiplex PCR; TCRdb keeps in-frame clones, though not all of them. Seen here are 97,000 or so clones, around four fifths observed once, and the top ten hold about 9%. The specimen was peripheral blood. The receptors stem from a man between 60 and 75 years old with active or convalescent COVID-19.

This chain links TRBV9 with TRBJ2-2; tentatively, D is TRBD2 (6 bases). The CDR3 contains 15 residues. Trimming pared 0 bases from V and 3 bases from J, leaving 9 bases between. Germline V gene data show CDR1 as SGDLS and CDR2 as YYNGEE. The CDR3 loop is CASSVGGGDTGELFF. CDR3 coding DNA: TGTGCCAGCAGCGTAGGAGGAGGGGACACCGGGGAGCTGTTTTTT.

This clone appeared a single time. The genes are TRBV5-5 and TRBJ2-7; 13 nucleotides agree with TRBD2. Per the germline V gene, CDR1 is SGHKS and CDR2 is YYEKEE (reference sequence). J gave up 3 bases and V 4 bases, and 7 bases lay outside the gene matches. The CDR3 spans 16 residues. The CDR3 loop reads CASSPQTSGRLYEQYF. The CDR3 DNA reads as TGTGCCAGCAGCCCTCAGACTAGCGGGAGGCTCTACGAGCAGTACTTC.

The chain recombines TRBV14 with TRBJ2-7, with 7 bases lining up with TRBD1. The J segment lost 2 bases and the V segment lost 0 bases, leaving 4 bases of the junction unmatched. CDR3 size: 15 residues. Germline loops: CDR1 SGHDN, CDR2 FVKESK. Here the CDR3 DNA reads TGTGCCAGCAGCCAAGAAGACAGGGTTCCCTACGAGCAGTACTTC. Translating gives CASSQEDRVPYEQYF.

This chain links TRBV3-1 (or the pseudogene TRBV3-2) with TRBJ2-1; 12 bases agree with TRBD2. The CDR3 length is 16 residues. Germline CDR1 is LGHDT and CDR2 is YNNKEL (reference sequence). V shed 3 bases and J 7 bases; nucleotides not matched to a gene: 7. The CDR3 protein is CASSHRTSGARNEQFF. CDR3 in DNA: TGTGCCAGCAGCCACCGGACTAGCGGGGCGAGGAATGAGCAGTTCTTC.

Notes on this clone: Distinct nucleotide sequences in the sample also encode this CDR3. This sequence joins TRBV12-3 or TRBV12-4 and TRBJ1-1; tentative D call: TRBD1 (5 bases). The V end was cut by 3 bases, the J end by 1 base, with 6 bases between. This CDR3 comprises 13 residues. The CDR3 protein is CASSFGGNTEAFF. In DNA, the CDR3 is TGTGCCAGCAGTTTCGGGGGGAACACTGAAGCTTTCTTT.

The chain couples TRBV19 to TRBJ1-4; maybe TRBD1 (6 bases). Deletions cut 6 bases from V and 3 bases from J, with 17 bases between. Germline loops: CDR1 LNHDA, CDR2 SQIVND (reference sequence). The CDR3 is 16 amino acids. CDR3: CASSEPMGAANEKLFF. Here the CDR3 DNA reads TGTGCCAGTAGCGAACCTATGGGGGCGGCTAATGAAAAACTGTTTTTT.

This clone has a handful of counts. The chain uses TRBV27 and TRBJ1-5, with D tentatively TRBD1 (5 bases). The CDR3 sequence is 16 residues long. Per the germline V gene, CDR1 is MNHEY and CDR2 is SMNVEV (reference sequence). V lost 3 bases and J lost 2, with 14 bases in between. This CDR3 is CASSLTRRGGNQPQHF. In DNA, the CDR3 is TGTGCCAGCAGTTTGACCCGGAGGGGAGGCAATCAGCCCCAGCATTTT.

The chain is built from TRBV10-3 and TRBJ1-1; no firm D call. This CDR3 comprises 15 residues. Germline CDR1 is ENHRY and CDR2 is SYGVKD. V gave up 3 bases and J gave up 2 bases, with 13 bases separating them. For the CDR3, the DNA is TGTGCCATCAGTGAACCCGGTAAGCCTAACACTGAAGCTTTCTTT. Translated, it gives CAISEPGKPNTEAFF.

This chain links TRBV25-1 with TRBJ2-1; TRBD1 aligns across 8 bases. Per germline, CDR1 MGHDK and CDR2 SYGVNS. The CDR3 totals 15 residues. Trimming removed 2 bases from V and 6 bases from J; junction bases left unmatched: 6. The CDR3 reads CASSELAGGSNEQFF. The DNA for the CDR3 is TGTGCCAGCAGTGAACTGGCAGGGGGCAGCAATGAGCAGTTCTTC.

V usage is TRBV11-2 and J usage is TRBJ2-7; 8 nucleotides line up with TRBD1. This CDR3 is 15 amino acids long. Germline CDR1 SGHAT, CDR2 FQNNGV. V was clipped by 6 bases and J by 1 base; unmatched bases: 8. The CDR3 loop reads CASRAVGTGSYEQYF. The CDR3 nucleotides read TGTGCCAGCAGGGCCGTCGGGACAGGTTCCTACGAGCAGTACTTC.

This chain connects TRBV2 to TRBJ2-1; TRBD2 agrees at 8 bases. This CDR3 contains 14 residues. CDR1 and CDR2 (germline): SNHLY, FYNNEI. J gave up 8 bases and V 8 bases, and 11 bases lay outside the gene matches. CDR3 sequence (DNA): TGTGCCAGCCTAGGACTAGCAGGACAATATGAGCAGTTCTTC. It translates to CASLGLAGQYEQFF.

The chain has TRBV25-1 and TRBJ2-3; 8 bases line up with TRBD2. Per the germline V gene, CDR1 is MGHDK and CDR2 is SYGVNS. The CDR3 is made up of 13 amino acids. With V trimmed by 5 bases and J by 7 bases, 5 bases remained unmatched. DNA of the CDR3: TGTGCCAGCAGTCGTGCTAGCGGGCATACGCAGTATTTT. It specifies CASSRASGHTQYF.

V gene TRBV6-5 combines with J gene TRBJ2-2; maybe TRBD1 (6 bases). Germline CDR1 and CDR2: MNHEY and SVGAGI. The CDR3 has 13 residues. The CDR3, as DNA: TGTGCGATGAACAGGGCCTCGACCGGGGAGCTGTTTTTT. The encoded protein is CAMNRASTGELFF.

This sequence joins TRBV11-2 and TRBJ1-1, with 11 bases identical to TRBD1. Germline values: CDR1 SGHAT, CDR2 FQNNGV. V dropped 1 base and J dropped 6; count of bases not matched to a gene: 4. This CDR3 contains 15 residues. CDR3 DNA: TGTGCCAGCAGCTTAGTCCGGACAGGGGGCTCTGAAGCTTTCTTT. Protein sequence: CASSLVRTGGSEAFF.

The J gene is TRBJ1-2, the V gene TRBV5-1, with D unclear. Germline V lookup: CDR1 SGHRS, CDR2 YFSETQ. Trimming shortened V by 4 bases and J by 2 bases, and 6 bases separated the two germline ends. CDR3 length: 12 amino acids. The CDR3 coding sequence is TGCGCCAGCAGCCCCGGGAACTATGGCTACACCTTC. This codes for CASSPGNYGYTF.